Listed below are T cell receptor beta chains from one sample, sequenced in a study of shared clonotypes between healthy human individuals. Profiled with immunoSEQ multiplex PCR; TCRdb holds only in-frame clones, not every one. The sample contains more than 2 million clones, about 93% of which appear only once. Sequenced material: naive CD8+ T cells from PBMCs. These TCRs come from a man aged 18-30 years in good health. Some clones in this sample may be carry-over from other donors' samples. Each CDR3 is given with its conserved first and last residue. Fields, in order: D gene, clone size, V gene, J gene, CDR3 DNA, CDR3 protein. D genes are given only for firm matches. Some rows mark clone size as missing; the rest say once, few, many or name a class of expanded clone.

D gene: TRBD1; clone size: -; V gene: TRBV6-4; J gene: TRBJ2-4; CDR3 DNA: TGTGCCAGCAGTGACTCAGGGGGCAACATTCAGTACTTC; CDR3 protein: CASSDSGGNIQYF
D gene: -; clone size: -; V gene: TRBV28; J gene: TRBJ2-6; CDR3 DNA: TGTGCCAGCACCCCAAGTAGATCTGGGGCCAACGTCCTGACTTTC; CDR3 protein: CASTPSRSGANVLTF
D gene: TRBD2; clone size: -; V gene: TRBV7-3; J gene: TRBJ2-1; CDR3 DNA: TGTGCCAGCAGCCCCTGGGGAGCGGGAGGAGAAAATGAGCAGTTCTTC; CDR3 protein: CASSPWGAGGENEQFF
D gene: -; clone size: -; V gene: TRBV9; J gene: TRBJ1-5; CDR3 DNA: TGTGCCAGCGGTCGCGGGGGGAGCAATCAGCCCCAGCATTTT; CDR3 protein: CASGRGGSNQPQHF
D gene: TRBD2; clone size: -; V gene: TRBV11-2; J gene: TRBJ2-1; CDR3 DNA: TGTGCCAGCAGCTTAGGCCGGGGGGGCGGCAATGAGCAGTTCTTC; CDR3 protein: CASSLGRGGGNEQFF
D gene: TRBD2; clone size: -; V gene: TRBV28; J gene: TRBJ2-7; CDR3 DNA: TGTGCCAGCAGTCTTGGACTAGCGGGAGCAAGGACACAGCAGTACTTC; CDR3 protein: CASSLGLAGARTQQYF
D gene: TRBD1; clone size: -; V gene: TRBV18; J gene: TRBJ1-4; CDR3 DNA: TGTGCCAGCTCACCAGACAGGGGGCTTCTAGATAATGAAAAACTGTTTTTT; CDR3 protein: CASSPDRGLLDNEKLFF
D gene: TRBD1; clone size: -; V gene: TRBV27; J gene: TRBJ1-2; CDR3 DNA: TGTGCCAGCAGTCCATGGACAGGGGACTATGGCTACACCTTC; CDR3 protein: CASSPWTGDYGYTF
D gene: TRBD2; clone size: -; V gene: TRBV28; J gene: TRBJ2-3; CDR3 DNA: TGTGCCAGCAGCCCACTAGCGGGAGTAGCGGATACGCAGTATTTT; CDR3 protein: CASSPLAGVADTQYF
D gene: -; clone size: -; V gene: TRBV19; J gene: TRBJ2-7; CDR3 DNA: TGTGCCAGTAGTATAGGAGGAGGGGCCTACGAGCAGTACTTC; CDR3 protein: CASSIGGGAYEQYF
D gene: -; clone size: -; V gene: TRBV7-9; J gene: TRBJ1-3; CDR3 DNA: TGTGCCAGCAAAGGTATCCTCTCTGGAAACACCATATATTTT; CDR3 protein: CASKGILSGNTIYF
D gene: -; clone size: -; V gene: TRBV6-1; J gene: TRBJ1-5; CDR3 DNA: TGTGCCAGCGGGGATCAGCCCCAGCATTTT; CDR3 protein: CASGDQPQHF
D gene: -; clone size: -; V gene: TRBV7-9; J gene: TRBJ2-5; CDR3 DNA: TGTGCCAGCAGCGGACCGCAAGAGACCCAGTACTTC; CDR3 protein: CASSGPQETQYF
D gene: -; clone size: -; V gene: TRBV29-1; J gene: TRBJ2-7; CDR3 DNA: TGCAGCGTTGAAGCGACTGGCGGGAAAGGGCCCATTTTCTACGAGCAGTACTTC; CDR3 protein: CSVEATGGKGPIFYEQYF
D gene: -; clone size: once; V gene: TRBV27; J gene: TRBJ2-7; CDR3 DNA: TGTGCCAGCAGTTCACTAGATGGAGTGGTCTACGAGCAGTACTTC; CDR3 protein: CASSSLDGVVYEQYF
D gene: TRBD1; clone size: few; V gene: TRBV28; J gene: TRBJ1-1; CDR3 DNA: TGTGCCAGCAGTTCCCAGGGGGCTTGGACTGAAGCTTTCTTT; CDR3 protein: CASSSQGAWTEAFF
D gene: -; clone size: -; V gene: TRBV27; J gene: TRBJ1-5; CDR3 DNA: TGTGCCAGCAGTTTATGGAGGGGTCAGCCCCAGCATTTT; CDR3 protein: CASSLWRGQPQHF
D gene: -; clone size: -; V gene: TRBV2; J gene: TRBJ1-1; CDR3 DNA: TGTGCCAGCAGTGAGGGGCGGGGATACACTGAAGCTTTCTTT; CDR3 protein: CASSEGRGYTEAFF
D gene: -; clone size: -; V gene: TRBV9; J gene: TRBJ1-5; CDR3 DNA: TGTGCCAGCAGCCCGGGGAGCAGGGAGGATCAGCCCCAGCATTTT; CDR3 protein: CASSPGSREDQPQHF
D gene: TRBD1; clone size: -; V gene: TRBV19; J gene: TRBJ2-7; CDR3 DNA: TGTGCCAGTAGTTCCCGGCTAGGAGGGACAGGGGTCTACGAGCAGTACTTC; CDR3 protein: CASSSRLGGTGVYEQYF
D gene: TRBD2; clone size: -; V gene: TRBV7-9; J gene: TRBJ2-1; CDR3 DNA: TGTGCCAGCAGCTTTCTAGCGGGGCCCCACAATGAGCAGTTCTTC; CDR3 protein: CASSFLAGPHNEQFF
D gene: TRBD2; clone size: -; V gene: TRBV27; J gene: TRBJ2-3; CDR3 DNA: TGTGCCAGCAGTCCCCTCGGGACTAGCGGGGTCCAAACAGATACGCAGTATTTT; CDR3 protein: CASSPLGTSGVQTDTQYF
D gene: TRBD1; clone size: -; V gene: TRBV5-6; J gene: TRBJ2-5; CDR3 DNA: TGTGCCAGCAGCCTTACAGGGGGCCGGGAGACCCAGTACTTC; CDR3 protein: CASSLTGGRETQYF
D gene: TRBD1; clone size: -; V gene: TRBV7-8; J gene: TRBJ2-7; CDR3 DNA: TGTGCCAGCAGCTTTCTCGGACAGGCCTACGAGCAGTACTTC; CDR3 protein: CASSFLGQAYEQYF
D gene: -; clone size: -; V gene: TRBV9; J gene: TRBJ1-5; CDR3 DNA: TGTGCCAGCAGCGAGGGGACTGTTAGCAATCAGCCCCAGCATTTT; CDR3 protein: CASSEGTVSNQPQHF
D gene: -; clone size: -; V gene: TRBV27; J gene: TRBJ2-3; CDR3 DNA: TGTGCCAGCTCCGTGGATTGGGTAGATACGCAGTATTTT; CDR3 protein: CASSVDWVDTQYF
D gene: -; clone size: -; V gene: TRBV9; J gene: TRBJ1-2; CDR3 DNA: TGTGCCAGCAGCGTAGCGACAGATAGCTATGGCTACACCTTC; CDR3 protein: CASSVATDSYGYTF
D gene: -; clone size: -; V gene: TRBV5-1; J gene: TRBJ2-5; CDR3 DNA: TGCGCCAGCAGCGCCGAGGAGACCCAGTACTTC; CDR3 protein: CASSAEETQYF
D gene: TRBD1; clone size: -; V gene: TRBV28; J gene: TRBJ2-5; CDR3 DNA: TGTGCCAGCAGTACTCACAGACAGGGTAGGGGAGAGACCCAGTACTTC; CDR3 protein: CASSTHRQGRGETQYF
D gene: -; clone size: -; V gene: TRBV4-1; J gene: TRBJ2-6; CDR3 DNA: TGCGCCAGCAGCCACCCCATTGGACTCACCGGCTCTGGGGCCAACGTCCTGACTTTC; CDR3 protein: CASSHPIGLTGSGANVLTF
D gene: TRBD2; clone size: -; V gene: TRBV9; J gene: TRBJ2-1; CDR3 DNA: TGTGCCAGCAGCCAGACTAGCGGGGGTCACAATGAGCAGTTCTTC; CDR3 protein: CASSQTSGGHNEQFF
D gene: -; clone size: few; V gene: TRBV6-1; J gene: TRBJ1-5; CDR3 DNA: TGTGCCAGCAGGGAGGGAGAGCCCCAGCATTTT; CDR3 protein: CASREGEPQHF
D gene: TRBD1; clone size: once; V gene: TRBV6-6; J gene: TRBJ1-2; CDR3 DNA: TGTGCCAGCACCCTAGGACAGGGCTATGGCTACACCTTC; CDR3 protein: CASTLGQGYGYTF
D gene: -; clone size: -; V gene: TRBV25-1; J gene: TRBJ2-1; CDR3 DNA: TGTGCCAGCAGTGAGACGGGAGAGGCCTACAATGAGCAGTTCTTC; CDR3 protein: CASSETGEAYNEQFF
D gene: -; clone size: -; V gene: TRBV21-1; J gene: TRBJ2-7; CDR3 DNA: TGTGCCAGCAGCAGTCCCTCTCCGAGACAAGGACCCTACGAGCAGTACTTC; CDR3 protein: CASSSPSPRQGPYEQYF
D gene: -; clone size: -; V gene: TRBV7-9; J gene: TRBJ2-7; CDR3 DNA: TGTGCCAGCAGCCTTGGCTCCTACGAGCAGTACTTC; CDR3 protein: CASSLGSYEQYF
D gene: TRBD2; clone size: once; V gene: TRBV4-2; J gene: TRBJ2-1; CDR3 DNA: TGTGCCAGCCGGGTCCCGGGACTAGCATCAAATGAGCAGTTCTTC; CDR3 protein: CASRVPGLASNEQFF
D gene: TRBD1; clone size: -; V gene: TRBV28; J gene: TRBJ1-1; CDR3 DNA: TGTGCCACGGGGGCCCGGACAGGGGAGGACACTGAAGCTTTCTTT; CDR3 protein: CATGARTGEDTEAFF
D gene: -; clone size: -; V gene: TRBV28; J gene: TRBJ2-4; CDR3 DNA: TGTGCCAGCAGTCGGGGAAGAATAGCCAAAAACATTCAGTACTTC; CDR3 protein: CASSRGRIAKNIQYF
D gene: -; clone size: -; V gene: TRBV7-8; J gene: TRBJ2-5; CDR3 DNA: TGTGCCAGCAGCTTAGCGCGAGCCGGCGAAGAGACCCAGTACTTC; CDR3 protein: CASSLARAGEETQYF
D gene: -; clone size: -; V gene: TRBV10-1; J gene: TRBJ1-1; CDR3 DNA: TGCGCCAGCAGTCCCAAGGGGTGGGACACTGAAGCTTTCTTT; CDR3 protein: CASSPKGWDTEAFF
D gene: -; clone size: -; V gene: TRBV7-2; J gene: TRBJ1-5; CDR3 DNA: TGTGCCAGCAGCTTAGCAGGGGCTGGTCAGCCCCAGCATTTT; CDR3 protein: CASSLAGAGQPQHF
D gene: -; clone size: -; V gene: TRBV4-2; J gene: TRBJ2-7; CDR3 DNA: TGTGCCAGCAGCCAAGAGCTCAGCTTCTACGAGCAGTACTTC; CDR3 protein: CASSQELSFYEQYF
D gene: TRBD2; clone size: -; V gene: TRBV5-1; J gene: TRBJ2-3; CDR3 DNA: TGCGCCAGCAGCCCCATACTAGCGGGATCCCCCGTAGGTACGCAGTATTTT; CDR3 protein: CASSPILAGSPVGTQYF
D gene: TRBD1; clone size: -; V gene: TRBV6-5; J gene: TRBJ2-7; CDR3 DNA: TGTGCCAGCACCCCAAGGGGGCCAGGCCACTACGAGCAGTACTTC; CDR3 protein: CASTPRGPGHYEQYF
D gene: -; clone size: -; V gene: TRBV7-9; J gene: TRBJ1-3; CDR3 DNA: TGTGCCAGCAGCTTAGTGCAGCTCTCTGGAAACACCATATATTTT; CDR3 protein: CASSLVQLSGNTIYF
D gene: -; clone size: -; V gene: TRBV7-9; J gene: TRBJ2-1; CDR3 DNA: TGTGCCAGCAGCTTAGAATCTGTCCACAATGAGCAGTTCTTC; CDR3 protein: CASSLESVHNEQFF
D gene: TRBD1; clone size: -; V gene: TRBV11-3; J gene: TRBJ2-7; CDR3 DNA: TGTGCCAGCAGCTTAGATCCTTTAAGGGACAGGGGGCTTCAGCAGTACTTC; CDR3 protein: CASSLDPLRDRGLQQYF
D gene: -; clone size: -; V gene: TRBV25-1; J gene: TRBJ2-1; CDR3 DNA: TGTGCCAGCAGTGAATATATTGGTCAGGGTGGTGAGCAGTTCTTC; CDR3 protein: CASSEYIGQGGEQFF
D gene: -; clone size: -; V gene: TRBV19; J gene: TRBJ1-2; CDR3 DNA: TGTGCCACTGCGAGTAGTTACTATGGCTACACCTTC; CDR3 protein: CATASSYYGYTF
D gene: -; clone size: -; V gene: TRBV18; J gene: TRBJ2-7; CDR3 DNA: TGTGCCAGCTCCCCCCCTCGGGACGCCCCCTACGAGCAGTACTTC; CDR3 protein: CASSPPRDAPYEQYF
D gene: -; clone size: -; V gene: TRBV7-3; J gene: TRBJ1-5; CDR3 DNA: TGTGCCAGCAGCTTAAGGACCGAGGGGAATCAGCCCCAGCATTTT; CDR3 protein: CASSLRTEGNQPQHF
D gene: -; clone size: -; V gene: TRBV19; J gene: TRBJ1-1; CDR3 DNA: TGTGCCAGTAGTATAGTTAAGGGTTCGATGAACACTGAAGCTTTCTTT; CDR3 protein: CASSIVKGSMNTEAFF